A single sample is the source of the 23 T cell receptor beta chains below, sequenced in a study of lymphopenia after photon versus proton radiotherapy. Clones were read by immunoSEQ multiplex PCR, and TCRdb kept only the in-frame ones, dropping some. The table has some 42,000 clones, approximately 80% seen once. The material was peripheral blood, obtained from a patient treated with proton-based radiotherapy. Receptors originate from a woman between 65 and 79 years old with pancreatic cancer.

The rearrangement joins TRBV28 to TRBJ2-3; 14 bases map to TRBD2. With 6 bases clipped from V and 3 bases from J, the junction kept 8 bases outside the gene matches. The germline gives CDR1 MDHEN, CDR2 SYDVKM. The CDR3 is 17 residues long. The CDR3 nucleotides read TGTGCCAGCAGACCGGGACTAGCGGGAGCAGCAACAGATACGCAGTATTTT. Translated: CASRPGLAGAATDTQYF.

V usage is TRBV18 and J usage is TRBJ2-7, with D possibly being TRBD1 (5 bases). Germline values: CDR1 KGHSH, CDR2 LQKENI. This CDR3 contains 15 residues. Between the trimmed V and J ends, which lost 2 bases and 5 bases, there was a span of 16 bases. The CDR3 region has the DNA TGTGCCAGCTCACCATCGAGCGCTGGGGCCAACGAGCAGTACTTC. Its protein product is CASSPSSAGANEQYF.

The CDR3, as DNA: TGTGCCATCAGTGGAGGAGGGGGAAGCGGTTCGGGCTACACCTTC. Translation: CAISGGGGSGSGYTF. The genes are TRBV10-3 and TRBJ1-2, with D perhaps matching TRBD1 (6 bases). Germline values: CDR1 ENHRY, CDR2 SYGVKD. The V and J ends lost 4 bases and 8 bases respectively, with 20 bases between them. CDR3 size: 15 residues.

J is TRBJ1-2 and V is TRBV7-2, with D uncertain. The V gene's germline CDR1 is SGHTA and CDR2 FQGNSA. This CDR3 comprises 15 residues. V was pared by 1 base and J by 8 bases, with 17 bases between. The CDR3 region is CASSLEGRMVGGYTF. Here the CDR3 DNA reads TGTGCCAGCAGCTTAGAAGGAAGAATGGTAGGCGGCTACACCTTC.

CDR3 amino acids: CASSPTGVAILYNEQFF. CDR3 in DNA: TGTGCCAGCTCACCTACAGGGGTCGCGATCCTTTACAATGAGCAGTTCTTC. This chain uses TRBV18 with TRBJ2-1; the match to TRBD1 covers 7 bases. Germline CDR1 is KGHSH and CDR2 is LQKENI. CDR3 size: 17 residues. With 3 bases clipped from V and 4 bases from J, the junction kept 12 bases outside the gene matches.

The chain carries TRBV4-1 and TRBJ2-7; D not resolved. CDR3 length: 13 amino acids. Germline loops: CDR1 MGHRA, CDR2 YSYEKL. Trimming cost V 1 base and J 5 bases, with 9 bases left between them. CDR3 sequence: CASSQARLDEQYF. CDR3 nucleotides: TGCGCCAGCAGCCAAGCCCGGTTAGACGAGCAGTACTTC.

The genes are TRBV6-5 and TRBJ1-5; 8 bases are a match to TRBD1. V gave up 2 bases and J gave up 2 bases; unmatched junction bases: 2. From germline, CDR1 is MNHEY and CDR2 SVGAGI. CDR3 length: 15 amino acids. In DNA, the CDR3 is TGTGCCAGCAGTTACGGACAGGGAGGCAATCAGCCCCAGCATTTT. Translating gives CASSYGQGGNQPQHF.

J is TRBJ1-6 and V is TRBV28; D perhaps matches TRBD1 (6 bases). Trimming pared 6 bases from V and 9 bases from J, leaving 18 bases between. CDR1 is MDHEN and CDR2 is SYDVKM in the germline V gene. The CDR3 spans 15 residues. For the CDR3, the DNA is TGTGCCAGCAGCTTCTCAAGGGGGTCCCCTTCACCCCTCCACTTT. It specifies CASSFSRGSPSPLHF.

In this sample, this clone turned up once. The V gene is TRBV28, the J gene TRBJ1-1; D is possibly TRBD1 (6 bases). Deletions cut 1 base from V and 0 bases from J, with 9 bases between. The CDR3 is made up of 15 amino acids. Germline V gene data show CDR1 as MDHEN and CDR2 as SYDVKM. This chain's CDR3 is CASSLYQGMNTEAFF. Here the CDR3 DNA reads TGTGCCAGCAGTTTATATCAGGGGATGAACACTGAAGCTTTCTTT.

This clone was picked up a small number of times. This rearrangement joins TRBV18 to TRBJ1-1; weak D call: TRBD1 (6 bases). CDR1 and CDR2 from the germline V gene are KGHSH and LQKENI. The V end was cut by 9 bases, the J end by 2 bases, with 22 bases between. The CDR3 runs 16 residues. The CDR3 nucleotides are TGTGCCAGTTCCACCTTACAGGGATCCCTAAACACTGAAGCTTTCTTT. This translates into CASSTLQGSLNTEAFF.

CDR3 region: CASRFGADTQYF. In DNA form, the CDR3 reads TGTGCCAGCAGATTTGGGGCAGATACGCAGTATTTT. The rearrangement uses TRBV6-1 and TRBJ2-3; no definite D call. V was clipped by 6 bases and J by 4 bases, with 8 bases between them. This CDR3 contains 12 residues. Germline V CDR1 and CDR2: MNHNS, SASEGT.

Here the CDR3 DNA reads TGTGCCAGCAGACGATGGGTCCAGGGGATCCAGGTCGGCGCCGGGGAGCTGTTTTTT. Translated, it gives CASRRWVQGIQVGAGELFF. J is TRBJ2-2 and V is TRBV27; a weak D match, TRBD1 (6 bases). Looked up from germline, CDR1 is MNHEY and CDR2 is SMNVEV (reference sequence). The CDR3 runs to 19 residues. Trimming removed 6 bases at V and 6 bases at J, with 29 bases between.

V and J are TRBV6-1 and TRBJ2-7, with TRBD2 identical over 7 bases. V gave up 4 bases and J gave up 2 bases; unmatched junction bases: 5. Germline V lookup: CDR1 MNHNS, CDR2 SASEGT. CDR3 size: 14 residues. CDR3 loop: CASSASGAAYEQYF. CDR3 in DNA: TGTGCCAGCAGTGCGAGCGGGGCGGCCTACGAGCAGTACTTC.

J is TRBJ2-1 and V is TRBV7-3, with 8 bases that match TRBD1. Germline loops: CDR1 SGHTA, CDR2 FQGTGA. V shed 1 base and J 8 bases; nucleotides not matched to a gene: 25. CDR3 length: 21 residues. CDR3 sequence reads: CASSLRGEGDRKAGKVYEQFF. The CDR3 nucleotides read TGTGCCAGCAGCTTAAGGGGAGAGGGGGACAGGAAGGCGGGGAAGGTGTATGAGCAGTTCTTC.

V usage is TRBV5-1 and J usage is TRBJ1-4; perhaps TRBD1 as D (6 bases). Germline assignment: CDR1 SGHRS and CDR2 YFSETQ. This CDR3 has 14 amino acids. The V and J ends lost 4 bases and 5 bases respectively, with 12 bases between them. The CDR3 region has the DNA TGCGCCAGCAGCATCGCCGGGACAAATGAAAAACTGTTTTTT. This translates into CASSIAGTNEKLFF.

The rearrangement joins TRBV25-1 to TRBJ1-5; 9 bases fit TRBD1. Trimming cost V 1 base and J 3 bases; bases outside gene matches: 4. CDR3 size: 16 residues. Germline CDR1 MGHDK, CDR2 SYGVNS. The CDR3 nucleotides read TGTGCCAGCAGTGAATCCGGGACAGGGATCAATCAGCCCCAGCATTTT. Its protein is CASSESGTGINQPQHF.

This chain links TRBV21-1 with TRBJ2-5; the table's D call of TRBD2 was not tested on the DNA. TRBV21-1 is deemed a pseudogene. This CDR3 is 16 amino acids long. The CDR3 here is CASRLPRRLAEETQYF. As DNA, the CDR3 is TGTGCCAGCAGACTCCCGCGAAGACTAGCAGAAGAGACCCAGTACTTC.

As regards this clone: Compared with germline, one end of the junction differs, possibly owing to a read error. The V call is TRBV27, the J call TRBJ2-1, with D tentatively TRBD1 (5 bases). CDR3 length: 14 residues. Germline V CDR1 and CDR2: MNHEY, SMNVEV (reference sequence). The CDR3 sequence: CASNLDLQGNEQFF. In nucleotides, the CDR3 is TGTGCCAGCAATTTAGATCTCCAGGGTAATGAGCAGTTCTTC.

This clone has just one count. This chain joins TRBV6-4 and TRBJ1-2, with 10 bases fitting TRBD1. This CDR3 contains 14 residues. V lost 5 bases to trimming and J lost 8 bases; unmatched junction nucleotides: 8. CDR1 and CDR2 from the germline V gene are MRHNA and SNTAGT. CDR3 sequence: CASSRDRGAGGYTF. As DNA, the CDR3 is TGTGCCAGCAGTCGGGACAGGGGCGCTGGCGGCTACACCTTC.

This clone appeared a few times. V usage is TRBV7-2 and J usage is TRBJ2-7; weak D call: TRBD1 (5 bases). The V and J ends lost 5 bases and 0 bases respectively, with 14 bases between them. CDR1 is SGHTA and CDR2 is FQGNSA in the germline V gene. The CDR3 consists of 15 residues. CDR3 loop: CASSVTEYRSYEQYF. DNA of the CDR3: TGTGCCAGCAGCGTGACAGAGTATCGCTCCTACGAGCAGTACTTC. Variable domain in full (rest from reference TRBV7-2 and TRBJ2-7): GAGVSQSPSNKVTEKGKDVELRCDPISGHTALYWYRQSLGQGLEFLIYFQGNSAPDKSGLPSDRFSAERTGGSVSTLTIQRTQQEDSAVYLCASSVTEYRSYEQYFGPGTRLTVT.

This sequence joins TRBV28 and TRBJ1-5, with 8 bases fitting TRBD1. V lost 8 bases to trimming and J lost 5 bases; unmatched junction nucleotides: 11. CDR3 length: 15 amino acids. Germline CDR1 and CDR2: MDHEN and SYDVKM. In DNA form, the CDR3 reads TGTGCCAGCCGCGACGGTACAGGGGGGTATCAGCCCCAGCATTTT. It specifies CASRDGTGGYQPQHF.

The chain couples TRBV18 to TRBJ2-5, with a possible D match to TRBD2 (6 bases). CDR3 length: 16 residues. V was cut by 1 base and J by 5 bases, with 17 bases left in between. Germline V CDR1 and CDR2: KGHSH, LQKENI. The CDR3: CASSPLPPGEKETQYF. For the CDR3, the DNA is TGTGCCAGCTCACCACTCCCCCCGGGAGAGAAGGAGACCCAGTACTTC.

The chain employs TRBV11-3 and TRBJ2-5, with 7 bases identical to TRBD2. The CDR3 is made up of 13 amino acids. The germline gives CDR1 SGHNT, CDR2 YENEEA. With 8 bases clipped from V and 5 bases from J, the junction kept 8 bases outside the gene matches. For the CDR3, the DNA is TGTGCCAGCGTCAGGAGTAGCGGGGAGACCCAGTACTTC. The encoded protein is CASVRSSGETQYF.